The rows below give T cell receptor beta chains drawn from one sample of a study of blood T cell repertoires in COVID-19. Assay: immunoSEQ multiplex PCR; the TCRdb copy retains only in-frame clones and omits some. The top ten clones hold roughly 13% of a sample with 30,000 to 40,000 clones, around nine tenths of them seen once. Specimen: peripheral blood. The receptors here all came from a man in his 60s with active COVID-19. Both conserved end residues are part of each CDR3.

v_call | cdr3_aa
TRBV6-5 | CASTKRDEQFF
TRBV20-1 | CSASGGRNTEAFF
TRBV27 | CASSPLGQVYEQYF
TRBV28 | CASSQGLAGGDEQFF
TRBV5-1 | CASSFSGTGRNTGELFF
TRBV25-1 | CATSTSGRRNEQFF
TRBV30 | CAWSPGLSYEQYF
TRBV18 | CASSPPNSGQGYYEQFF
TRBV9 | CASSPRTSGYEQYF
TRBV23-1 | CASSGQPQHF
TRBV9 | CASSVSGTGEYTQYF
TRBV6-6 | CASSVTTGSEQFF
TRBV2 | CASSDQGGETQYF
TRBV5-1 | CASSTPTSSEQYF
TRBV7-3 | CASSSGTSIFNEQFF
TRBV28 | CASSLIGDSGGINYGYTF
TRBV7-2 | CASSLVGTSGTDTQYF
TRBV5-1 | CASRTTGTNTEAFF
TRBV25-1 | CASSVSRGYNEQFF
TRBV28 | CASSPQGRAAFF
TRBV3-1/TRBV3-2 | CASSQDPGPDTQYF
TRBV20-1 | CSAATGDEQYF
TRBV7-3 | CASNWGGTDTQYF
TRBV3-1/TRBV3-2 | CASSQDRGLAAYEQYF
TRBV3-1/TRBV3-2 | CASSPQGLAGANVLTF
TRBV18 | CASSQRGARQQETQYF
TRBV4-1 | CASSQGPSGTFYEQYF
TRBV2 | CASNLLVRSYNEQFF
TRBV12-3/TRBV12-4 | CASSLRQGVGYTF
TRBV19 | CASKLQGAHNYGYTF
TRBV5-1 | CASSLDTVSSPLHF
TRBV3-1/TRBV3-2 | CASSQQTRGEQFF
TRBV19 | CASSIWSSGITDTQYF
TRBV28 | CASSPLRGGSGGDTQYF
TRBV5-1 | CASSEPGTGGNIQYF
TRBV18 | CASSPGQGETQYF
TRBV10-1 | CASNGGSTDTQYF
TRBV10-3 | CAISESLAGMGETQYF
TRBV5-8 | CASSFGQGAQPQHF
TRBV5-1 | CASSFRGITYNEQFF